The 23 T cell receptor beta chains below were found in one sample sequenced in a study of cytomegalovirus exposure and HLA in healthy donors. It was with 60 Vbeta and 13 Jbeta primers that the PCR ran. Sequenced by immunoSEQ multiplex PCR; TCRdb stores in-frame clones only, minus some. The repertoire holds 90,000 or so clones, with approximately 76% as singletons. Sequenced sample: PBMCs. The origin of the receptors is a man aged 25-45 years in good health and CMV-seropositive.

This chain joins TRBV10-2 and TRBJ2-5, with D perhaps matching TRBD2 (6 bases). CDR1 is WSHSY and CDR2 is SAAADI in the germline V gene. The CDR3 contains 16 residues. V shed 2 bases and J shed 1 base, with 14 bases lying between them. The CDR3 nucleotides read TGCGCCAGCAGTGAGACTGCGCGGGGACTCCAAGAGACCCAGTACTTC. Protein product: CASSETARGLQETQYF.

This clone was recorded a few times. The chain links TRBV7-3 to TRBJ2-7; possible D gene TRBD2, 6 bases. The germline CDR1 and CDR2 sequences are SGHTA and FQGTGA. The V end was cut by 5 bases, the J end by 6 bases, with 14 bases between. The CDR3 totals 13 residues. The CDR3: CASSLYQGGEQYF. In nucleotides, the CDR3 is TGTGCCAGCAGCCTCTATCAGGGAGGCGAGCAGTACTTC.

The chain combines TRBV28 with TRBJ1-5, with 8 nucleotides matching TRBD1. The V gene end was trimmed by 2 bases and the J gene end by 6 bases; junction bases not matched to a gene: 6. CDR3 length equals 15 residues. Germline V gene data show CDR1 as MDHEN and CDR2 as SYDVKM. The CDR3 sequence is CASSLPDRAGQPQHF. The CDR3 nucleotides read TGTGCCAGCAGTTTACCGGACAGGGCTGGTCAGCCCCAGCATTTT. The variable domain in full, with the rest retrieved from reference TRBV28 and TRBJ1-5, is DVKVTQSSRYLVKRTGEKVFLECVQDMDHENMFWYRQDPGLGLRLIYFSYDVKMKEKGDIPEGYSVSREKKERFSLILESASTNQTSMYLCASSLPDRAGQPQHFGDGTRLSIL.

Note on this clone: One end of the junction does not line up with germline, which may come from a read error. The chain links TRBV7-7 to TRBJ2-5; a possible D gene is TRBD2 (7 bases). The V gene's germline CDR1 is SSHAT and CDR2 FNYEAQ (reference sequence). The CDR3 contains 13 residues. The chain's CDR3 is CASSSAGAETQYF. The DNA of the CDR3 is TGTGCTAGCAGCTCCGCGGGGGCGGAGACCCAGTACTTC.

The genes are TRBV6-5 and TRBJ1-5, with 9 nucleotides matching TRBD1. J lost 3 bases, V lost 9 bases, and 9 bases had no gene match. The germline gives CDR1 MNHEY, CDR2 SVGAGI. The CDR3 is made up of 15 amino acids. The CDR3 nucleotides read TGTGCCAGTAGACGGGACAGGGTGGTCAATCAGCCCCAGCATTTT. Amino acids: CASRRDRVVNQPQHF.

The rearrangement links TRBV19 to TRBJ1-6, with D possibly being TRBD1 (6 bases). V gave up 1 base and J gave up 9 bases, with 13 bases separating them. Germline-derived CDR1 and CDR2 are LNHDA and SQIVND (reference sequence). The CDR3 is made up of 15 amino acids. The CDR3 reads CASSIGQEGSSPLHF. CDR3 DNA sequence: TGTGCCAGTAGTATAGGACAGGAAGGGAGTTCACCCCTCCACTTT.

This clone was observed once. This sequence joins TRBV7-9 and TRBJ1-1; D ambiguous. The CDR3 sequence is 13 residues long. V was clipped by 5 bases and J by 1 base, with 8 bases between them. The germline CDR1 and CDR2 sequences are SEHNR and FQNEAQ (reference sequence). The DNA for the CDR3 is TGTGCCAGCAGCCAAAGACAGAACACTGAAGCTTTCTTT. Translation gives CASSQRQNTEAFF.

This chain connects TRBV7-6 to TRBJ2-7; tentative D call: TRBD1 (6 bases). Between the trimmed V and J ends, which lost 5 bases and 0 bases, there was a span of 11 bases. The CDR3 runs to 14 residues. CDR1 SGHVS and CDR2 FNYEAQ come from the germline V gene. The CDR3 spells CASSPSTGSYEQYF. The CDR3 nucleotides are TGTGCCAGCAGCCCCTCGACAGGCTCCTACGAGCAGTACTTC.

The chain couples TRBV28 to TRBJ2-1; 9 bases agree with TRBD2. This CDR3 has 14 residues. J gave up 9 bases and V 2 bases, and 5 bases lay outside the gene matches. CDR1 and CDR2 from the germline V gene are MDHEN and SYDVKM. The CDR3 sequence: CASSLRVAGVEQFF. DNA of the CDR3: TGTGCCAGCAGTTTAAGGGTAGCGGGGGTTGAGCAGTTCTTC.

The rearrangement uses TRBV4-1 and TRBJ2-7; weak D call: TRBD2 (5 bases). The CDR3 contains 14 residues. In germline, CDR1 is MGHRA, CDR2 YSYEKL. V lost 3 bases to trimming and J lost 0 bases, with 9 bases between them. The CDR3 DNA is TGCGCCAGCAGCCACTTTGAGGGCTCCTACGAGCAGTACTTC. This sequence encodes CASSHFEGSYEQYF.

The J gene is TRBJ2-5, the V gene TRBV27, with D maybe TRBD1 (6 bases). Between the trimmed V and J ends, which lost 2 bases and 5 bases, there was a span of 33 bases. CDR3 length: 21 residues. Germline V gene data show CDR1 as MNHEY and CDR2 as SMNVEV (reference sequence). The CDR3: CASSLKSVAGKLGTRGETQYF. The CDR3 DNA reads TGTGCCAGCAGTTTAAAGTCCGTGGCTGGTAAACTAGGGACAAGGGGGGAGACCCAGTACTTC.

On this clone itself: One junction end disagrees with the germline gene, perhaps due to a read error. The same CDR3 is also encoded by other DNA sequences in this sample. This chain joins TRBV19 and TRBJ1-1; TRBD1 matches at 7 bases. The CDR3 covers 11 residues. The germline V gene has CDR1 LNHDA and CDR2 SQIVND (reference sequence). CDR3 DNA sequence: TGTGCTAGCCGCAGCAGGGGGGCCTTATACTTT. This codes for CASRSRGALYF.

This clone occurred a few times. V and J are TRBV7-6 and TRBJ1-4; no clear D gene. CDR1 and CDR2 (germline): SGHVS, FNYEAQ. The CDR3 runs to 13 residues. Trimming took 5 bases from V and 8 from J, leaving 12 bases between them. In nucleotides, the CDR3 is TGTGCCAGCAGCCCAAGACCGGGGGAAAAACTGTTTTTT. It specifies CASSPRPGEKLFF.

This rearrangement joins TRBV4-3 to TRBJ1-6, with 8 bases that match TRBD1. With 4 bases clipped from V and 7 bases from J, the junction kept 15 bases outside the gene matches. Germline loops: CDR1 LGHNA, CDR2 YSLEER. The length of the CDR3 is 18 residues. The CDR3 is CASSRYSSRDRKNSPLHF. DNA of the CDR3: TGCGCCAGCAGCCGGTACTCGAGCCGGGACAGGAAGAATTCACCCCTCCACTTT.

This chain links TRBV11-3 with TRBJ2-3; 14 bases map to TRBD2. The CDR3 consists of 17 residues. V was clipped by 6 bases and J by 1 base; unmatched bases: 6. CDR1 SGHNT and CDR2 YENEEA come from the germline V gene. As DNA, the CDR3 is TGTGCCAGCAGTCGACTAGCGGGGGGGCTTGGCACAGATACGCAGTATTTT. Its translation is CASSRLAGGLGTDTQYF.

This chain joins TRBV6-5 and TRBJ2-5; 10 nucleotides agree with TRBD1. J was trimmed by 4 bases and V by 6 bases; bases with no gene match: 8. From germline, CDR1 is MNHEY and CDR2 SVGAGI. CDR3 length equals 15 residues. The CDR3 reads CASRSGTGEVETQYF. CDR3 DNA: TGTGCCAGCAGATCCGGGACAGGGGAGGTAGAGACCCAGTACTTC.

The rearrangement joins TRBV14 to TRBJ1-2; 7 nucleotides align to TRBD1. The length of the CDR3 is 15 residues. Germline V gene sequence: CDR1 SGHDN, CDR2 FVKESK. The V gene end was trimmed by 2 bases and the J gene end by 3 bases; junction bases not matched to a gene: 6. CDR3 region: CASSQRGQAHYGYTF. In DNA, the CDR3 is TGTGCCAGCAGCCAACGAGGACAGGCTCACTATGGCTACACCTTC. The complete variable domain, with remaining parts taken from reference TRBV14 and TRBJ1-2, reads EAGVTQFPSHSVIEKGQTVTLRCDPISGHDNLYWYRRVMGKEIKFLLHFVKESKQDESGMPNNRFLAERTGGTYSTLKVQPAELEDSGVYFCASSQRGQAHYGYTFGSGTRLTVV.

This clone was picked up a small number of times. The chain couples TRBV6-5 to TRBJ1-1, with a weak D call TRBD1 (5 bases). The V end lost 6 bases, the J end lost 4 bases, and 6 bases lay between the germline ends. The CDR3 covers 11 residues. In germline, CDR1 is MNHEY, CDR2 SVGAGI. The DNA of the CDR3 is TGTGCCAGCAGGGGGGGCACTGAAGCTTTCTTT. This codes for CASRGGTEAFF.

This sequence joins TRBV30 and TRBJ2-1; 8 positions match TRBD1. From germline, CDR1 is GTSNPN and CDR2 SVGIG (reference sequence). The CDR3 sequence is 15 residues long. V was clipped by 2 bases and J by 5 bases; unmatched bases: 8. CDR3 sequence (DNA): TGTGCCTGGAGTCCCGGACAGGGCGTTGACAATGAGCAGTTCTTC. It is translated as CAWSPGQGVDNEQFF.

The chain employs TRBV6-5 and TRBJ2-5; D is unresolved. The ends were cut back, 5 bases at V and 3 bases at J, with 13 bases in the middle. The germline V gene has CDR1 MNHEY and CDR2 SVGAGI. This CDR3 has 14 residues. CDR3 protein: CASSVRGPEETQYF. CDR3 DNA sequence: TGTGCCAGCAGTGTCCGAGGCCCCGAAGAGACCCAGTACTTC.

This clone was seen only once. The V call is TRBV5-6, the J call TRBJ2-3, with TRBD1 matching 7 bases. Germline-derived CDR1 and CDR2 are SGHDT and YYEEEE. V was clipped by 0 bases and J by 3 bases; unmatched bases: 10. The CDR3 contains 17 residues. The CDR3 sequence: CASSLGANRGGTDTQYF. The CDR3 DNA reads TGTGCCAGCAGCTTGGGGGCGAACAGGGGTGGTACAGATACGCAGTATTTT. Combining the CDR3 with reference TRBV5-6 and TRBJ2-3 gives the whole variable domain DAGVTQSPTHLIKTRGQQVTLRCSPKSGHDTVSWYQQALGQGPQFIFQYYEEEERQRGNFPDRFSGHQFPNYSSELNVNALLLGDSALYLCASSLGANRGGTDTQYFGPGTRLTVL.

This chain uses TRBV5-1 with TRBJ2-1; a possible D gene is TRBD1 (5 bases). From germline, CDR1 is SGHRS and CDR2 YFSETQ. The V and J ends lost 1 base and 3 bases respectively, with 14 bases between them. The CDR3 has 16 residues. The CDR3 protein is CASSLPGAGDYNEQFF. The DNA of the CDR3 is TGCGCCAGCAGCTTGCCTGGGGCTGGCGACTACAATGAGCAGTTCTTC.

The chain recombines TRBV15 with TRBJ2-5; 8 bases are a match to TRBD1. Germline loops: CDR1 LNHNV, CDR2 YYDKDF (reference sequence). The length of the CDR3 is 15 residues. With 5 bases clipped from V and 2 bases from J, the junction kept 7 bases outside the gene matches. CDR3 protein: CATSVSRQGQETQYF. The CDR3 region has the DNA TGTGCCACCAGCGTATCAAGACAGGGGCAAGAGACCCAGTACTTC.